This passage covers 15 T cell receptor beta chains from one sample sequenced in a study of blood T cells in healthy people across ages. The authors ran a second PCR of about 7 to 11 cycles using a sample-barcoded 5' primer and a J-beta primer mix. In TCRdb, the 5' RACE reads were re-called with MiXCR into one record per CDR3 protein. The table has 700,000 or so distinct CDR3 sequences, about a fifth seen once. Sequencing was performed on blood. Receptors were obtained from a man aged 65 to 85 in good health.

This clonotype has more than one count but fewer than ten. The J gene is TRBJ2-3, the V gene TRBV2; 7 nucleotides agree with TRBD2. The length of the CDR3 is 15 residues. Germline assignment: CDR1 SNHLY and CDR2 FYNNEI. V dropped 4 bases and J dropped 2; count of bases not matched to a gene: 6. The CDR3 DNA is TGTGCCAGCAGTGGGTCTAGCGGCTACACAGATACGCAGTATTTT. It translates to CASSGSSGYTDTQYF.

This clonotype was found a few times. The V gene is TRBV27, the J gene TRBJ1-5, with D perhaps TRBD1 (6 bases). V gave up 5 bases and J gave up 6 bases, with 11 bases separating them. The CDR3 has 13 amino acids. Germline V gene lookup returns CDR1 MNHEY and CDR2 SMNVEV (reference sequence). This CDR3 reads CASSADRSQPQHF. The CDR3 DNA reads TGTGCCAGCAGTGCTGACAGGTCTCAGCCCCAGCATTTT.

In its sample, this clonotype was seen a few times. The J gene is TRBJ2-7, the V gene TRBV5-1, with D maybe TRBD1 (5 bases). CDR1 is SGHRS and CDR2 is YFSETQ in the germline V gene. The CDR3 contains 12 residues. Between the trimmed V and J ends, which lost 0 bases and 6 bases, there was a span of 7 bases. CDR3 residues: CASSLEGFEQYF. For the CDR3, the DNA is TGCGCCAGCAGCTTGGAGGGGTTCGAGCAGTACTTC.

With respect to this clonotype: Just one base apart from a much larger clone, this may be a read error. This chain uses TRBV6-5 with TRBJ2-3; unclear D gene. Germline CDR1 is MNHEY and CDR2 is SVGAGI. The CDR3 covers 13 residues. V gave up 4 bases and J gave up 2 bases, with 7 bases separating them. CDR3 sequence reads: CASSSPATDTQYF. CDR3 bases: TGTGCCAGCAGTTCCCCTGCCACAGATACGCAGTATTTT.

This chain uses TRBV13 with TRBJ2-4; D not certain. This CDR3 contains 16 residues. Germline CDR1 is PRHDT and CDR2 is FYEKMQ (reference sequence). V shed 0 bases and J shed 2 bases, with 11 bases lying between them. CDR3 amino acids: CASSLGPQLTKNIQYF. In DNA, the CDR3 is TGTGCCAGCAGCTTAGGCCCACAGTTGACCAAAAACATTCAGTACTTC. The variable domain in full, completed from reference TRBV13 and TRBJ2-4, reads AAGVIQSPRHLIKEKRETATLKCYPIPRHDTVYWYQQGPGQDPQFLISFYEKMQSDKGSIPDRFSAQQFSDYHSELNMSSLELGDSALYFCASSLGPQLTKNIQYFGAGTRLSVL.

CDR3 sequence: CASRMVVGGYTF. CDR3 bases: TGTGCCAGCAGGATGGTGGTAGGAGGCTACACCTTC. The chain uses TRBV12-3 or TRBV12-4 and TRBJ1-2; no firm D call. The CDR3 has 12 residues. Deletions cut 6 bases from V and 8 bases from J, with 13 bases between.

The V and J genes are TRBV15 and TRBJ2-5; tentative D call: TRBD1 (5 bases). The germline V gene encodes CDR1 LNHNV and CDR2 YYDKDF (reference sequence). V lost 0 bases and J 2 bases, leaving 31 bases between the germline ends. This CDR3 comprises 22 residues. CDR3: CATSRDPLTGAQGRRPQETQYF. In DNA, the CDR3 is TGTGCCACCAGCAGAGACCCCTTAACTGGGGCCCAGGGTAGACGGCCTCAAGAGACCCAGTACTTC.

This clonotype was recorded a few times. The chain has TRBV3-1 and TRBJ2-7, with 8 bases aligning to TRBD1. The J call may be incorrect, as the DNA end agrees better with TRBJ2-1. CDR3 size: 14 residues. Germline V CDR1 and CDR2: LGHDT, YNNKEL (reference sequence). DNA for the CDR3: TGTGCCAGCAGCCAGGGACAGGTTTACAATGAGCAGTTCTTC. Translated, it gives CASSQGQVYNEQFF.

The chain employs TRBV7-9 and TRBJ1-4; tentatively, D is TRBD1 (5 bases). Germline CDR1 reads SEHNR; CDR2 reads FQNEAQ (reference sequence). Trimming cost V 5 bases and J 8 bases, with 15 bases left between them. The CDR3 totals 14 residues. The CDR3 is CASSPAGEGEKLFF. The DNA for the CDR3 is TGTGCCAGCAGCCCGGCGGGAGAGGGGGAAAAACTGTTTTTT.

The table lists this clonotype with a few counts. This chain uses TRBV7-9 with TRBJ1-2, with D hard to call. The CDR3 runs to 15 residues. Trimming pared 0 bases from V and 0 bases from J, leaving 8 bases between. Germline V gene lookup returns CDR1 SEHNR and CDR2 FQNEAQ (reference sequence). This chain's CDR3 is CASSLASSPNYGYTF. CDR3 nucleotides: TGTGCCAGCAGCTTAGCGAGTAGTCCTAACTATGGCTACACCTTC.

This clonotype was counted a few times. This chain uses TRBV2 with TRBJ1-4; D is unclear. Trimming pared 4 bases from V and 12 bases from J, leaving 9 bases between. Germline V gives CDR1 SNHLY, CDR2 FYNNEI. The CDR3 totals 11 residues. As DNA, the CDR3 is TGTGCCAGCAGTGTCGCGAGGGAACTGTTTTTT. Protein: CASSVARELFF. Supplemented by reference TRBV2 and TRBJ1-4, the full variable domain reads EPEVTQTPSHQVTQMGQEVILRCVPISNHLYFYWYRQILGQKVEFLVSFYNNEISEKSEIFDDQFSVERPDGSNFTLKIRSTKLEDSAMYFCASSVARELFFGSGTQLSVL.

With regard to this clonotype: At one boundary the junction diverges from the germline segment, which might be a read error. The J gene is TRBJ1-2, the V gene TRBV12-3 or TRBV12-4; possible D gene TRBD1, 5 bases. This CDR3 region has 13 residues. The CDR3 DNA is TGTACCAGTAGAGTCGGGACGGTCTATGGCTACACCTTC. It translates to CTSRVGTVYGYTF.

V is TRBV7-2 and J is TRBJ2-6; D unclear. CDR3 length: 15 amino acids. Germline V lookup: CDR1 SGHTA, CDR2 FQGNSA. Trimming took 5 bases from V and 3 from J, leaving 11 bases between them. CDR3 coding DNA: TGTGCCAGCAGCCCACTCCTTGGTGGGGCCAACGTCCTGACTTTC. The encoded protein is CASSPLLGGANVLTF.

This clonotype has only a few counts. No conserved phenylalanine or tryptophan is present at the end of the CDR3, so a read error is the likely explanation. The chain is built from TRBV19 and TRBJ2-7; D might be TRBD1 (6 bases). The germline V and J ends were trimmed by 5 bases and 2 bases, with 16 bases remaining between them. The germline gives CDR1 LNHDA, CDR2 SQIVND (reference sequence). The CDR3 spans 15 residues. Here the CDR3 DNA reads TGTGCCAGTAGTCGCACAATGACAGGAGCCTACGAGCAGTACCTC. Its translation is CASSRTMTGAYEQYL.

This clonotype was counted only a few times. This rearrangement joins TRBV7-9 to TRBJ1-2; D unresolved. Germline V CDR1 and CDR2: SEHNR, FQNEAQ (reference sequence). This CDR3 region has 15 residues. V was pared by 0 bases and J by 2 bases, with 10 bases between. CDR3 DNA sequence: TGTGCCAGCAGCTTAGCCGGCCAGAAAAACTATGGCTACACCTTC. Translated: CASSLAGQKNYGYTF. The entire variable domain, with the rest obtained from reference TRBV7-9 and TRBJ1-2, is as follows: DTGVSQNPRHKITKRGQNVTFRCDPISEHNRLYWYRQTLGQGPEFLTYFQNEAQLEKSRLLSDRFSAERPKGSFSTLEIQRTEQGDSAMYLCASSLAGQKNYGYTFGSGTRLTVV.